These 22 T cell receptor beta chains originate from one sample sequenced in a study of early T cells in non-severe SARS-CoV-2 infection. MiXCR, run by TCRdb on the 5' RACE reads, gives a single entry per CDR3 protein. The sample records tens of thousands of distinct CDR3 sequences, under 15% being singletons. The material sequenced was whole blood. The receptors shown here come from an adult who was a healthcare worker with PCR-confirmed SARS-CoV-2 infection or an uninfected control (not recorded which).

This clonotype showed up many times. The chain has TRBV28 and TRBJ1-5; TRBD1 matches at 7 bases. In germline, CDR1 is MDHEN, CDR2 SYDVKM. J gave up 7 bases and V 6 bases, and 12 bases lay outside the gene matches. The CDR3 is 15 residues long. The CDR3 spells CASSSITGVGQPQHF. In DNA, the CDR3 is TGTGCCAGCAGCTCTATTACAGGGGTCGGGCAGCCCCAGCATTTT.

Worth noting for this clonotype: This sequence may be a read error, since a much larger clone differs from it by one base. The gene calls are TRBV6-4 and TRBJ2-1; D is unresolved. Per the germline V gene, CDR1 is MRHNA and CDR2 is SNTAGT. This CDR3 contains 11 residues. The V end lost 5 bases, the J end lost 4 bases, and 3 bases lay between the germline ends. This chain's CDR3 is CASSNYNEQFF. The CDR3 nucleotides are TGTGCCAGCAGTAATTACAATGAGCAGTTCTTC.

This clonotype was detected only a few times. V is TRBV5-1 and J is TRBJ1-4, with D uncertain. This CDR3 is built from 16 residues. Germline CDR1 reads SGHRS; CDR2 reads YFSETQ. The V end lost 4 bases, the J end lost 3 bases, and 16 bases lay between the germline ends. CDR3 nucleotides: TGCGCCAGCAGCATCCGCCCCCAGGCCCCTAATGAAAAACTGTTTTTT. It encodes CASSIRPQAPNEKLFF.

This clonotype has ten or more counts. The rearrangement joins TRBV2 to TRBJ1-1; D is uncertain. Germline values: CDR1 SNHLY, CDR2 FYNNEI. The CDR3 is 13 amino acids. V was shortened by 2 bases and J by 2 bases, with 6 bases between the two germline ends. The CDR3 sequence: CASSEQINTEAFF. The CDR3 nucleotides are TGTGCCAGCAGTGAACAGATCAACACTGAAGCTTTCTTT.

There are many counts of this clonotype. The J gene is TRBJ2-2, the V gene TRBV5-4, with D maybe TRBD1 (5 bases). From germline, CDR1 is SGHNT and CDR2 YYREEE (reference sequence). V was clipped by 4 bases and J by 1 base, with 17 bases between them. The CDR3 totals 17 residues. This CDR3 reads CASSRGYSTENTGELFF. The DNA for the CDR3 is TGTGCCAGCAGCAGGGGTTACAGCACAGAGAACACCGGGGAGCTGTTTTTT.

This clonotype has only a few counts. V usage is TRBV6-2 or TRBV6-3 and J usage is TRBJ1-1, with D unresolved. The CDR3 is made up of 11 amino acids. CDR1 and CDR2 from the germline V gene are MNHEY and SVGEGT. V was shortened by 5 bases and J by 3 bases, with 4 bases between the two germline ends. CDR3 in amino acids: CASSQYTEAFF. The DNA of the CDR3 is TGTGCCAGCAGTCAGTACACTGAAGCTTTCTTT.

The table lists this clonotype with many counts. This chain links TRBV7-2 with TRBJ2-1; 7 positions match TRBD1. Germline V gene lookup returns CDR1 SGHTA and CDR2 FQGNSA. The CDR3 contains 15 residues. Germline trimming cut 1 base from V and 7 bases from J; bases unmatched to any gene: 7. CDR3 loop: CASSLDIGTANEQFF. CDR3 in DNA: TGTGCCAGCAGCTTAGACATCGGGACAGCTAATGAGCAGTTCTTC.

This clonotype occurred once. The V and J genes are TRBV7-2 and TRBJ1-5; D unresolved. The V gene lost 2 bases and the J gene lost 4 bases, with 6 bases spanning the gap. Germline CDR1 SGHTA, CDR2 FQGNSA. The CDR3 contains 13 residues. The CDR3 is CASSLSWNQPQHF. The CDR3, as DNA: TGTGCCAGCAGCTTAAGCTGGAATCAGCCCCAGCATTTT.

This clonotype was counted many times. The rearrangement links TRBV5-1 to TRBJ1-2, with a possible D match to TRBD1 (5 bases). The ends were cut back, 3 bases at V and 5 bases at J, with 8 bases in the middle. The CDR3 sequence is 12 residues long. Germline CDR1 SGHRS, CDR2 YFSETQ. CDR3 residues: CASSSEGYGYTF. The DNA of the CDR3 is TGCGCCAGCAGCTCCGAGGGGTATGGCTACACCTTC.

The CDR3 is CASGSGRLNSGNTIYF. The CDR3 nucleotides are TGTGCTAGTGGTTCGGGGCGGTTGAACTCTGGAAACACCATATATTTT. The genes are TRBV12-5 and TRBJ1-3; D is perhaps TRBD1 (5 bases). V was cut by 4 bases and J by 0 bases, with 13 bases left in between. The CDR3 has 16 amino acids. Germline CDR1 and CDR2: LGHNT and FRNRAP.

This clonotype was counted many times. The chain couples TRBV20-1 to TRBJ1-2; TRBD1 matches 9 bases. V lost 0 bases to trimming and J lost 2 bases; unmatched junction nucleotides: 7. The CDR3 spans 16 residues. Looked up from germline, CDR1 is DFQATT and CDR2 is SNEGSKA (reference sequence). The CDR3 reads CSARDGNRGRNYGYTF. For the CDR3, the DNA is TGCAGTGCTAGAGATGGAAACAGGGGGCGAAACTATGGCTACACCTTC.

In its sample, this clonotype was seen a few times. This chain joins TRBV2 and TRBJ2-7, with 11 nucleotides matching TRBD1. Germline-derived CDR1 and CDR2 are SNHLY and FYNNEI. This CDR3 region has 14 residues. The junction had 2 bases not matched to a gene; V was cut back by 3 bases and J by 4 bases. The CDR3 sequence is CASSEDRGLYEQYF. The CDR3 nucleotides read TGTGCCAGCAGTGAGGACAGGGGGCTTTACGAGCAGTACTTC.

Only a few counts were recorded for this clonotype. The chain uses TRBV7-9 and TRBJ2-1, with D perhaps TRBD1 or TRBD2 (5 bases each). This CDR3 contains 14 residues. Germline CDR1 SEHNR, CDR2 FQNEAQ (reference sequence). V lost 1 base and J lost 15, with 19 bases in between. The DNA of the CDR3 is TGTGCCAGCAGCTTAGGGGGGAGAGCCCTGGACGGGTTCTTC. Encoded protein: CASSLGGRALDGFF.

This clonotype has ten or more counts. V gene TRBV27 combines with J gene TRBJ1-6; D is ambiguous. CDR3 length: 14 residues. Per germline, CDR1 MNHEY and CDR2 SMNVEV (reference sequence). V gave up 3 bases and J gave up 6 bases, with 9 bases separating them. The chain's CDR3 is CASSFTQINSPLHF. CDR3 bases: TGTGCCAGCAGTTTTACACAGATTAATTCACCCCTCCACTTT.

This clonotype was detected many times. This sequence joins TRBV12-5 and TRBJ2-7; possible D gene TRBD1, 6 bases. V dropped 0 bases and J dropped 5 bases, with 17 bases sitting between them. The germline CDR1 and CDR2 sequences are LGHNT and FRNRAP. The CDR3 covers 16 residues. Here the CDR3 DNA reads TGTGCTAGTGGTTTGGTACTTGGGCAGGGGATCGACGAGCAGTACTTC. Protein sequence: CASGLVLGQGIDEQYF.

Ten or more counts support this clonotype. V gene TRBV7-6 combines with J gene TRBJ2-5, with D perhaps matching TRBD1 (6 bases). CDR3 length: 14 residues. The germline gives CDR1 SGHVS, CDR2 FNYEAQ. The germline V and J ends were trimmed by 5 bases and 1 base, with 11 bases remaining between them. CDR3 sequence reads: CASSPRGAQETQYF. In nucleotides, the CDR3 is TGTGCCAGCAGCCCCAGGGGTGCCCAAGAGACCCAGTACTTC. The full variable domain, completed using reference TRBV7-6 and TRBJ2-5, is GAGVSQSPRYKVTKRGQDVALRCDPISGHVSLYWYRQALGQGPEFLTYFNYEAQQDKSGLPNDRFSAERPEGSISTLTIQRTEQRDSAMYRCASSPRGAQETQYFGPGTRLLVL.

This clonotype was observed a few times. The rearrangement uses TRBV6-2 or TRBV6-3 and TRBJ2-3; perhaps TRBD2 as D (6 bases). This CDR3 spans 14 amino acids. Trimming removed 10 bases at V and 2 bases at J, with 16 bases between. Looked up from germline, CDR1 is MNHEY and CDR2 is SVGEGT. DNA of the CDR3: TGTGCCACCGAGGAGGGGCCATACACAGATACGCAGTATTTT. It is translated as CATEEGPYTDTQYF.

This clonotype appeared many times. The chain recombines TRBV28 with TRBJ1-2; D is possibly TRBD1 (5 bases). With 5 bases removed from V and 4 bases from J, the gap between germline ends came to 14 bases. Germline V gene sequence: CDR1 MDHEN, CDR2 SYDVKM. The CDR3 consists of 14 residues. CDR3 amino acids: CASSPPGTIYGYTF. As DNA, the CDR3 is TGTGCCAGCAGTCCCCCGGGGACGATCTATGGCTACACCTTC.

In its sample, this clonotype was seen many times. The chain recombines TRBV6-4 with TRBJ2-1; possibly TRBD2 for D (5 bases). The length of the CDR3 is 14 residues. V dropped 2 bases and J dropped 3 bases, with 8 bases sitting between them. The V gene's germline CDR1 is MRHNA and CDR2 SNTAGT. The CDR3 sequence: CASSDGSGYNEQFF. The CDR3 DNA follows: TGTGCCAGCAGTGACGGGAGCGGCTACAATGAGCAGTTCTTC.

This chain uses TRBV7-2 with TRBJ2-3, with D possibly TRBD1 on 6 matching bases. CDR1 and CDR2 (germline): SGHTA, FQGNSA. This CDR3 is 14 amino acids long. Trimming pared 2 bases from V and 5 bases from J, leaving 11 bases between. CDR3 nucleotide sequence: TGTGCCAGCAGCTTAAGCAGGGACATAGATACGCAGTATTTT. This gives the protein CASSLSRDIDTQYF.

Ten or more counts support this clonotype. J is TRBJ2-3 and V is TRBV12-3 or TRBV12-4; D unclear. Trimming took 6 bases from V and 4 from J, leaving 8 bases between them. This CDR3 has 12 amino acids. CDR3 amino acids: CASSFGADTQYF. CDR3 in DNA: TGTGCCAGCAGCTTTGGGGCAGATACGCAGTATTTT.

The table lists this clonotype with many counts. The gene calls are TRBV20-1 and TRBJ1-4; D remains unclear. CDR3 length: 13 residues. The V end was cut by 5 bases, the J end by 8 bases, with 15 bases between. Germline loops: CDR1 DFQATT, CDR2 SNEGSKA (reference sequence). The CDR3 nucleotides are TGCAGTGCTCCGTTAGCCCCGAGGGAAAAACTGTTTTTT. It is translated as CSAPLAPREKLFF.